This T cell receptor (beta chain) was recovered during a study of control samples from healthy donors and cancer patients. V lost 0 bases and J lost 5; bases outside the gene matches: 6. The CDR3 sequence is 15 residues long. Germline lookup yields CDR1 LGHNA and CDR2 YSLEER. TCRdb's copy holds only in-frame clones and misses some; the assay was immunoSEQ multiplex PCR. The sample has around 120,000 clones, around 93% seen once. This receptor was taken from a man in his fifties with head and neck cancer. The chain employs TRBV4-3 and TRBJ1-2; TRBD1 matches 7 bases. Sequencing used PBMCs. CDR3 sequence reads: CASSQDRDSWYGYTF. CDR3 in DNA: TGCGCCAGCAGCCAAGATCGGGACAGCTGGTATGGCTACACCTTC.